Shown below are 13 T cell receptor beta chains from a single sample sequenced in a study of cytomegalovirus exposure and HLA in healthy donors. The PCR used 60 Vbeta and 13 Jbeta primers. The repertoire was sequenced with immunoSEQ multiplex PCR; TCRdb's copy has only in-frame clones and lacks some. Of about 210,000 clones in the sample, about four fifths are singletons; the top ten hold about 6.1%. Sample: PBMCs. These receptors all stem from a man aged 35 to 55 in good health and CMV-seropositive.

This clone has just one count. This chain joins TRBV15 and TRBJ1-5; maybe TRBD1 (6 bases). V gave up 3 bases and J gave up 6 bases, with 15 bases separating them. Germline values: CDR1 LNHNV, CDR2 YYDKDF (reference sequence). The CDR3 is made up of 15 amino acids. The CDR3 sequence is CATSRRGQGPQPQHF. CDR3 DNA sequence: TGTGCCACCAGCAGGCGGGGGCAGGGCCCTCAGCCCCAGCATTTT.

This clone was seen a handful of times. V gene TRBV27 combines with J gene TRBJ2-3; D remains ambiguous. V lost 5 bases and J lost 0, with 6 bases in between. There are 13 residues in the CDR3. Germline lookup yields CDR1 MNHEY and CDR2 SMNVEV (reference sequence). CDR3 in DNA: TGTGCCAGCAGTGCTACTAGCACAGATACGCAGTATTTT. It codes for CASSATSTDTQYF.

Worth noting for this clone: Other nucleotide sequences in the sample specify the same CDR3. The CDR3, as DNA: TGCAGCGTCAGGACTAGCGGGAGTTACAATGAGCAGTTCTTC. It yields the protein CSVRTSGSYNEQFF. The chain combines TRBV29-1 with TRBJ2-1, with 13 bases lining up with TRBD2. Losses at the gene ends were 6 bases for V and 4 bases for J; bases not matched to a gene: 3. The CDR3 has 14 residues. Germline CDR1 is SQVTM and CDR2 is ANQGSEA.

The chain employs TRBV13 and TRBJ2-5; the D is unclear. V shed 0 bases and J shed 5 bases, with 4 bases lying between them. Per germline, CDR1 PRHDT and CDR2 FYEKMQ (reference sequence). The CDR3 runs 12 residues. Here the CDR3 reads CASSLGRETQYF. The CDR3 nucleotides read TGTGCCAGCAGCTTAGGCCGGGAGACCCAGTACTTC.

V and J are TRBV19 and TRBJ1-1, with 7 nucleotides matching TRBD1. Germline CDR1 is LNHDA and CDR2 is SQIVND (reference sequence). This CDR3 is built from 14 residues. V shed 4 bases and J 4 bases; nucleotides not matched to a gene: 6. Here the CDR3 DNA reads TGTGCCAGTAGTAGACAGGGCCGGACCACTGAAGCTTTCTTT. Translating it yields CASSRQGRTTEAFF.

The rearrangement joins TRBV7-6 to TRBJ2-2; tentative D call: TRBD2 (5 bases). Germline V lookup: CDR1 SGHVS, CDR2 FNYEAQ. This CDR3 contains 13 residues. The ends were cut back, 4 bases at V and 7 bases at J, with 10 bases in the middle. The CDR3 sequence: CASSSTDYGELFF. DNA of the CDR3: TGTGCCAGCAGCTCTACAGACTACGGGGAGCTGTTTTTT.

This clone has just a few counts. The V and J genes are TRBV4-1 and TRBJ2-7; 8 bases map to TRBD2. CDR1 and CDR2 (germline): MGHRA, YSYEKL. Trimming at V came to 2 bases and at J to 3 bases, leaving 0 bases not matched to a gene. This CDR3 spans 13 amino acids. CDR3 DNA sequence: TGCGCCAGCAGCCAAACTAGCGGCTACGAGCAGTACGTC. It yields the protein CASSQTSGYEQYV.

The V and J genes are TRBV12-5 and TRBJ2-3; D is unresolved. The germline gives CDR1 LGHNT, CDR2 FRNRAP. The CDR3 length is 12 residues. Deletions cut 8 bases from V and 2 bases from J, with 8 bases between. CDR3 loop: CASSPNTDTQYF. CDR3 in DNA: TGTGCTAGTTCGCCTAACACAGATACGCAGTATTTT. Combining the CDR3 with reference TRBV12-5 and TRBJ2-3 gives the whole variable domain DARVTQTPRHKVTEMGQEVTMRCQPILGHNTVFWYRQTMMQGLELLAYFRNRAPLDDSGMPKDRFSAEMPDATLATLKIQPSEPRDSAVYFCASSPNTDTQYFGPGTRLTVL.

The rearrangement joins TRBV5-1 to TRBJ2-3; a weak D match, TRBD1 (6 bases). Per germline, CDR1 SGHRS and CDR2 YFSETQ. This CDR3 has 15 residues. Trimming took off 2 bases at V and 2 bases at J, with 12 bases between the two ends. The chain's CDR3 is CASSFWGPDTDTQYF. CDR3 in DNA: TGCGCCAGCAGCTTTTGGGGGCCTGACACAGATACGCAGTATTTT.

This chain connects TRBV2 to TRBJ1-2; D not resolved. The germline V and J ends were trimmed by 0 bases and 7 bases, with 12 bases remaining between them. Germline V gives CDR1 SNHLY, CDR2 FYNNEI. The CDR3 sequence is 14 residues long. The CDR3 bases are TGTGCCAGCAGTGAAGCCCCAGGTTTCTCTGGCTACACCTTC. It encodes CASSEAPGFSGYTF. The full variable domain, completed using reference TRBV2 and TRBJ1-2, is EPEVTQTPSHQVTQMGQEVILRCVPISNHLYFYWYRQILGQKVEFLVSFYNNEISEKSEIFDDQFSVERPDGSNFTLKIRSTKLEDSAMYFCASSEAPGFSGYTFGSGTRLTVV.

In nucleotides, the CDR3 is TGCAGCGTTGTAGACGGGAGTTCCTACAATGAGCAGTTCTTC. Encoded protein: CSVVDGSSYNEQFF. The gene calls are TRBV29-1 and TRBJ2-1; tentative D call: TRBD2 (6 bases). The ends were cut back, 4 bases at V and 1 base at J, with 11 bases in the middle. The CDR3 length is 14 residues. Germline lookup yields CDR1 SQVTM and CDR2 ANQGSEA.

The gene calls are TRBV15 and TRBJ1-1, with a tentative D call TRBD1 (6 bases). Trimming took 0 bases from V and 6 from J, leaving 11 bases between them. This CDR3 has 14 residues. From germline, CDR1 is LNHNV and CDR2 YYDKDF (reference sequence). CDR3 sequence reads: CATSRDGGASEAFF. CDR3 DNA: TGTGCCACCAGCAGAGACGGGGGGGCCTCTGAAGCTTTCTTT.

This chain joins TRBV29-1 and TRBJ1-2, with TRBD1 matching over 11 bases. CDR3 length: 17 residues. Germline V lookup: CDR1 SQVTM, CDR2 ANQGSEA. The V and J ends lost 0 bases and 4 bases, in that order; junction bases with no gene match: 10. CDR3 sequence reads: CSVEEGTDRGLTYGYTF. CDR3 sequence (DNA): TGCAGCGTTGAAGAAGGTACGGACAGGGGGCTTACCTATGGCTACACCTTC.